The 7 T cell receptor beta chains reported below all come from one sample, sequenced in a study of blood T cell repertoires in COVID-19. Clones were read by immunoSEQ multiplex PCR, and TCRdb kept only the in-frame ones, dropping some. This sample yields some 120,000 clones, of which 90% are seen a single time; 1.5% to 2% belongs to the top ten. The sequenced material came from peripheral blood. Receptors were obtained from a human donor with active COVID-19. The donor label of this sample is uncertain.

The rearrangement links TRBV10-2 to TRBJ1-1; D gene uncertain. V shed 6 bases and J shed 1 base, with 12 bases lying between them. Per germline, CDR1 WSHSY and CDR2 SAAADI. The CDR3 runs to 14 residues. CDR3 loop: CASRVGRGNTEAFF. The CDR3, as DNA: TGCGCCAGCAGGGTCGGACGGGGGAACACTGAAGCTTTCTTT.

This clone has only one observation. This chain joins TRBV4-3 and TRBJ1-2, with 7 bases that match TRBD1. The junction had 13 bases not matched to a gene; V was cut back by 4 bases and J by 5 bases. Germline V CDR1 and CDR2: LGHNA, YSLEER. The CDR3 extends over 16 amino acids. The DNA of the CDR3 is TGCGCCAGCAGCCCCAGATGGGGAGACAGGGATTATGGCTACACCTTC. Translating it yields CASSPRWGDRDYGYTF.

The V and J genes are TRBV4-3 and TRBJ2-3, with TRBD2 matching 8 bases. This CDR3 has 15 amino acids. Looked up from germline, CDR1 is LGHNA and CDR2 is YSLEER. Germline trimming cut 0 bases from V and 9 bases from J; bases unmatched to any gene: 8. CDR3 sequence: CASSQDQVAGRTQYF. CDR3 sequence (DNA): TGCGCCAGCAGCCAAGATCAAGTAGCGGGAAGGACGCAGTATTTT.

As regards this clone: This sample includes further DNA sequences coding for the same CDR3. The chain recombines TRBV18 with TRBJ2-5; no clear D gene. Germline values: CDR1 KGHSH, CDR2 LQKENI. The CDR3 extends over 13 amino acids. Trimming removed 3 bases at V and 2 bases at J, with 7 bases between. The CDR3 DNA reads as TGTGCCAGCTCACCCACGCGGCAAGAGACCCAGTACTTC. Its protein product is CASSPTRQETQYF. Full variable domain (outside the CDR3, taken from reference TRBV18 and TRBJ2-5): NAGVMQNPRHLVRRRGQEARLRCSPMKGHSHVYWYRQLPEEGLKFMVYLQKENIIDESGMPKERFSAEFPKEGPSILRIQQVVRGDSAAYFCASSPTRQETQYFGPGTRLLVL.

The rearrangement uses TRBV28 and TRBJ2-3; 11 bases are shared with TRBD2. There are 16 residues in the CDR3. Germline V gives CDR1 MDHEN, CDR2 SYDVKM. The V and J ends lost 6 bases and 1 base, in that order; junction bases with no gene match: 6. Here the CDR3 reads CASRVAGGRRTDTQYF. DNA for the CDR3: TGTGCCAGCAGGGTAGCGGGGGGGCGACGCACAGATACGCAGTATTTT.

The rearrangement uses TRBV18 and TRBJ1-4; D call uncertain. Germline loops: CDR1 KGHSH, CDR2 LQKENI. The CDR3 runs 15 residues. V gave up 3 bases and J gave up 3 bases, with 11 bases separating them. Written as DNA, the CDR3 is TGTGCCAGCTCACCTTCTCAGGCCCCTAATGAAAAACTGTTTTTT. It is translated as CASSPSQAPNEKLFF.

The chain has TRBV7-8 and TRBJ1-3, with no clear D. This CDR3 has 14 amino acids. V lost 1 base and J 0 bases, leaving 4 bases between the germline ends. Per the germline V gene, CDR1 is SGHVS and CDR2 is FQNEAQ. CDR3 amino acids: CASSLDYSGNTIYF. The CDR3 nucleotides are TGTGCCAGCAGCTTAGATTACTCTGGAAACACCATATATTTT.